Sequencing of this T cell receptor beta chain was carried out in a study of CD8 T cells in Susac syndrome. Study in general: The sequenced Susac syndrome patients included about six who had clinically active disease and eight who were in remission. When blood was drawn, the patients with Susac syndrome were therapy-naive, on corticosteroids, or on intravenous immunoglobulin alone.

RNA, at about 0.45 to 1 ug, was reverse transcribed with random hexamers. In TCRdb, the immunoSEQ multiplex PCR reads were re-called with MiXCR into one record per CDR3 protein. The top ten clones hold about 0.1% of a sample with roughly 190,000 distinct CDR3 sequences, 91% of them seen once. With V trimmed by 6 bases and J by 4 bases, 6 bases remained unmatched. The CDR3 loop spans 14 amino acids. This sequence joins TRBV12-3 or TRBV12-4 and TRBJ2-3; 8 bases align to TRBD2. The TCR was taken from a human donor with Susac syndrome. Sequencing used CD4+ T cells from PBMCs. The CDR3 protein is CASSRSGGADTQYF. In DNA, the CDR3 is TGTGCCAGCAGCCGAAGCGGGGGCGCAGATACGCAGTATTTT.